These 6 T cell receptor beta chains were sequenced from one sample in a study of T cells in tumors after PD-1 blockade. The repertoire was sequenced with immunoSEQ multiplex PCR; TCRdb's copy has only in-frame clones and lacks some. The sample holds over 60,000 clones; about 74% are singletons and the top ten take 4.7%. Source: PBMCs, taken after anti-PD-1 treatment. Receptor source: a human donor with basal cell carcinoma.

This clone was recorded a few times. This rearrangement joins TRBV9 to TRBJ2-1; 7 bases match TRBD2. Germline CDR1 reads SGDLS; CDR2 reads YYNGEE. V lost 7 bases and J lost 10; bases outside the gene matches: 14. The length of the CDR3 is 14 residues. Here the CDR3 reads CASGRAREGQEQFF. The DNA for the CDR3 is TGTGCCAGCGGACGGGCCAGGGAGGGGCAGGAGCAGTTCTTC.

The chain employs TRBV7-9 and TRBJ2-2; TRBD1 agrees at 8 bases. The ends lost 5 bases at V and 7 bases at J; junction bases unmatched: 15. This CDR3 is 17 amino acids long. CDR1 is SEHNR, CDR2 FQNEAQ, per germline (reference sequence). Written as DNA, the CDR3 is TGTGCCAGCAGCGAGCGGCTTGGACAGGGAAAAGGCGGGGAGCTGTTTTTT. This encodes CASSERLGQGKGGELFF.

This rearrangement joins TRBV18 to TRBJ2-3, with 10 nucleotides matching TRBD2. V lost 5 bases, J lost 2 bases, and 7 bases stayed unmatched. The CDR3 is made up of 16 amino acids. The germline CDR1 and CDR2 sequences are KGHSH and LQKENI. The CDR3 DNA reads as TGTGCCAGCTCAGCTCTAGCGGGGGCTTTCACAGATACGCAGTATTTT. Amino acid sequence: CASSALAGAFTDTQYF.

This rearrangement joins TRBV6-5 to TRBJ2-7; TRBD2 matches 10 bases. The J segment lost 3 bases and the V segment lost 6 bases, leaving 5 bases of the junction unmatched. Germline V lookup: CDR1 MNHEY, CDR2 SVGAGI. CDR3 length equals 14 residues. The CDR3 sequence is CASRGLAAYYEQYF. The CDR3 bases are TGTGCCAGCAGAGGACTAGCGGCGTACTACGAGCAGTACTTC.

The chain recombines TRBV6-5 with TRBJ1-5, with D hard to call. The CDR3 has 12 amino acids. V was pared by 5 bases and J by 1 base, with 3 bases between. Germline V CDR1 and CDR2: MNHEY, SVGAGI. CDR3 residues: CASSISNQPQHF. CDR3 bases: TGTGCCAGCAGTATAAGCAATCAGCCCCAGCATTTT.

This clone was seen a single time. The chain couples TRBV7-2 to TRBJ2-5, with a possible D match to TRBD2 (6 bases). CDR3 length equals 14 residues. Germline values: CDR1 SGHTA, CDR2 FQGNSA. With 2 bases removed from V and 2 bases from J, the gap between germline ends came to 9 bases. The CDR3 protein is CASSLQAGQETQYF. CDR3 DNA sequence: TGTGCCAGCAGCTTACAGGCGGGGCAAGAGACCCAGTACTTC. Full variable domain (rest looked up from reference TRBV7-2 and TRBJ2-5): GAGVSQSPSNKVTEKGKDVELRCDPISGHTALYWYRQSLGQGLEFLIYFQGNSAPDKSGLPSDRFSAERTGGSVSTLTIQRTQQEDSAVYLCASSLQAGQETQYFGPGTRLLVL.